Listed below are T cell receptor beta chains from one sample, sequenced in a study of cytomegalovirus exposure and HLA in healthy donors. The data were produced by immunoSEQ multiplex PCR, yet TCRdb's version contains in-frame clones alone and is incomplete. This table has 150,000 or so clones, 60% to 80% appearing once. The sequenced material came from PBMCs. Source of these receptors: a woman in her thirties or forties in good health and CMV-seropositive. Both conserved end residues are part of each CDR3. A D gene is named only where the DNA matches it firmly. The size of a clone is reported for some rows only, either as once, few or many, or as a class for expanded clones.

J gene: TRBJ2-3
D gene: .
V gene: TRBV21-1
CDR3 length: 12
clone size: few
CDR3 DNA: TGTGCCAGCAGCAAAGACGAGGATACGCAGTATTTT
CDR3 protein: CASSKDEDTQYF

J gene: TRBJ2-7
D gene: TRBD2
V gene: TRBV4-3
CDR3 length: 16
clone size: .
CDR3 DNA: TGCGCCAGCAGCCAAGATATAAGCGGGGGGCCATCCGAGCAGTACTTC
CDR3 protein: CASSQDISGGPSEQYF

J gene: TRBJ2-7
D gene: TRBD2
V gene: TRBV10-3
CDR3 length: 14
clone size: .
CDR3 DNA: TGTGCCATCAGGGGACTAGCGGGACTTGACGAGCAGTACTTC
CDR3 protein: CAIRGLAGLDEQYF

J gene: TRBJ2-2
D gene: TRBD2
V gene: TRBV27
CDR3 length: 18
clone size: .
CDR3 DNA: TGTGCCAGCAGTTGGATGACTAGCGGGTTCCCGCACACCGGGGAGCTGTTTTTT
CDR3 protein: CASSWMTSGFPHTGELFF

J gene: TRBJ2-3
D gene: .
V gene: TRBV6-5
CDR3 length: 14
clone size: .
CDR3 DNA: TGTGCCAGCAGTTATTCACGGGGGTCAGATACGCAGTATTTT
CDR3 protein: CASSYSRGSDTQYF

J gene: TRBJ1-2
D gene: TRBD1
V gene: TRBV7-9
CDR3 length: 18
clone size: .
CDR3 DNA: TGTGCCAGCAGCTCCCTTACAGGGGGCCGTTTTACTAACTATGGCTACACCTTC
CDR3 protein: CASSSLTGGRFTNYGYTF

J gene: TRBJ1-1
D gene: .
V gene: TRBV10-3
CDR3 length: 13
clone size: .
CDR3 DNA: TGTGCCATCAGGGGGGGGGTGGACACTGAAGCTTTCTTT
CDR3 protein: CAIRGGVDTEAFF

J gene: TRBJ2-5
D gene: .
V gene: TRBV5-1
CDR3 length: 13
clone size: .
CDR3 DNA: TGCGCCAGCAGCTTGCAGGGGTTAGAGACCCAGTACTTC
CDR3 protein: CASSLQGLETQYF

J gene: TRBJ2-7
D gene: .
V gene: TRBV7-6
CDR3 length: 14
clone size: few
CDR3 DNA: TGTGCCAGCAGCCGCATGACAGGTTCTTGGGAGCAGTACTTC
CDR3 protein: CASSRMTGSWEQYF

J gene: TRBJ2-7
D gene: TRBD1
V gene: TRBV5-1
CDR3 length: 15
clone size: .
CDR3 DNA: TGCGCCAGCAGCCCAAGGGACAGGGGCCTTTACGAGCAGTACTTC
CDR3 protein: CASSPRDRGLYEQYF

J gene: TRBJ1-4
D gene: TRBD1
V gene: TRBV28
CDR3 length: 15
clone size: .
CDR3 DNA: TGTGCCAGCAGTTCCCCCGGGACAGCTAATGAAAAACTGTTTTTT
CDR3 protein: CASSSPGTANEKLFF

J gene: TRBJ1-2
D gene: TRBD1
V gene: TRBV19
CDR3 length: 14
clone size: .
CDR3 DNA: TGTGCCAGTAGTCCCCGGACAGGCAACTATGGCTACACCTTC
CDR3 protein: CASSPRTGNYGYTF

J gene: TRBJ2-3
D gene: TRBD2
V gene: TRBV7-2
CDR3 length: 15
clone size: few
CDR3 DNA: TGTGCCAGCAGCACTAGCGGGAGTCGCGCAGATACGCAGTATTTT
CDR3 protein: CASSTSGSRADTQYF

J gene: TRBJ1-2
D gene: TRBD1
V gene: TRBV28
CDR3 length: 16
clone size: .
CDR3 DNA: TGTGCCAGCAGACGCTCCGGGACAGGGGGCTTCTATGGCTACACCTTC
CDR3 protein: CASRRSGTGGFYGYTF

J gene: TRBJ2-3
D gene: .
V gene: TRBV5-8
CDR3 length: 13
clone size: few
CDR3 DNA: TGTGCCAGCAGCCCCCCCAACCAGGATACGCAGTATTTT
CDR3 protein: CASSPPNQDTQYF

J gene: TRBJ2-7
D gene: .
V gene: TRBV19
CDR3 length: 15
clone size: .
CDR3 DNA: TGTGCCAGTAGGAAAACCGGGACTTTCGAATACGAGCAGTACTTC
CDR3 protein: CASRKTGTFEYEQYF

J gene: TRBJ1-1
D gene: TRBD1
V gene: TRBV19
CDR3 length: 14
clone size: once
CDR3 DNA: TGTGCCAGTAGTATTGGGACAGTGAACACTGAAGCTTTCTTT
CDR3 protein: CASSIGTVNTEAFF

J gene: TRBJ2-1
D gene: TRBD2
V gene: TRBV19
CDR3 length: 13
clone size: .
CDR3 DNA: TGTGCCAGTAGTTCCGGGACTATCAATGAGCAGTTCTTC
CDR3 protein: CASSSGTINEQFF

J gene: TRBJ2-7
D gene: TRBD1
V gene: TRBV6-4
CDR3 length: 16
clone size: .
CDR3 DNA: TGTGCCAGCAGTGAGGAGTGGGGACAGGGTACCTACGAGCAGTACTTC
CDR3 protein: CASSEEWGQGTYEQYF

J gene: TRBJ2-1
D gene: .
V gene: TRBV2
CDR3 length: 13
clone size: few
CDR3 DNA: TGTGCCAGCAAGGCAGGAACCTACAATGAGCAGTTCTTC
CDR3 protein: CASKAGTYNEQFF

J gene: TRBJ2-1
D gene: TRBD2
V gene: TRBV25-1
CDR3 length: 15
clone size: .
CDR3 DNA: TGTGCCAGCACCCTCCTTAGCGGGGCTTACAATGAGCAGTTCTTC
CDR3 protein: CASTLLSGAYNEQFF

J gene: TRBJ2-1
D gene: TRBD2
V gene: TRBV4-3
CDR3 length: 15
clone size: .
CDR3 DNA: TGCGCCAGCAGCCCACGGACTAGCGGGAGTGGTGAGCAGTTCTTC
CDR3 protein: CASSPRTSGSGEQFF

J gene: TRBJ1-5
D gene: .
V gene: TRBV30
CDR3 length: 13
clone size: .
CDR3 DNA: TGTGCCTGGAGTATAGGGACAACGCAGCCCCAGCATTTT
CDR3 protein: CAWSIGTTQPQHF

J gene: TRBJ2-1
D gene: .
V gene: TRBV7-7
CDR3 length: 14
clone size: .
CDR3 DNA: TGTGCTAGCAGCCGCAATGGGGGGGGCGATGAGCAGTTCTTC
CDR3 protein: CASSRNGGGDEQFF

J gene: TRBJ2-1
D gene: TRBD1
V gene: TRBV6-5
CDR3 length: 16
clone size: .
CDR3 DNA: TGTGCCAGCAGTTGGAGGGCCGGGACAGGGCGGGATGAGCAGTTCTTC
CDR3 protein: CASSWRAGTGRDEQFF

J gene: TRBJ2-7
D gene: TRBD2
V gene: TRBV10-1
CDR3 length: 14
clone size: few
CDR3 DNA: TGCGCCACCTTGGGGCTAGCGGAGACCTACGAGCAGTACTTC
CDR3 protein: CATLGLAETYEQYF

J gene: TRBJ2-7
D gene: .
V gene: TRBV7-9
CDR3 length: 11
clone size: .
CDR3 DNA: TGTGCCAGCAGCTTTGCGGACGAGCAGTACTTC
CDR3 protein: CASSFADEQYF

J gene: TRBJ1-2
D gene: .
V gene: TRBV25-1
CDR3 length: 13
clone size: .
CDR3 DNA: TGTGCCAGCAGTCTGGCAGACGCGGGCGGCTACACCTTC
CDR3 protein: CASSLADAGGYTF